The rows below give T cell receptor beta chains drawn from one sample of a study of cytomegalovirus exposure and HLA in healthy donors. The table came from immunoSEQ multiplex PCR; TCRdb's copy has only in-frame clones and leaves some out. Among approximately 140,000 clones, roughly 83% were seen once, and the ten largest hold under 4%. Sequencing input: PBMCs. These receptors were collected from a human donor in good health. Each CDR3 is given with its conserved first and last residue. D genes are given only for firm matches. Rows give clone size only sometimes, using once, few, many, or a class for an expanded clone.

>few|TRBV19|TRBJ2-5|TRBD2
TGTGCCAGTAGTATAGCTCCGGGACTAGCGGGAGAGACCCAGTACTTC
CASSIAPGLAGETQYF
>-|TRBV4-1|TRBJ2-1|TRBD2
TGCGCCAGCAGCTTTAGACTAGCGGGAGGATCAGACAATGAGCAGTTCTTC
CASSFRLAGGSDNEQFF
>-|TRBV6-1|TRBJ2-7|-
TGTGCCAGCAGTGAAGACAGGGCGCGCCACGAGCAGTACTTC
CASSEDRARHEQYF
>-|TRBV9|TRBJ2-7|-
TGTGCCAGCAGCGCCTACGGGACAAATATTTACGAGCAGTACTTC
CASSAYGTNIYEQYF
>-|TRBV6-1|TRBJ2-1|-
TGTGCCAGCACCATCGTCGGGGAGCAGTTCTTC
CASTIVGEQFF
>-|TRBV11-3|TRBJ1-6|-
TGTGCCAGCAGCTTAGGGGGGGAAGGCTCACCCCTCCACTTT
CASSLGGEGSPLHF
>-|TRBV15|TRBJ2-6|TRBD1
TGTGCCACCAGCAAAGGACAGGACTCTGGGGCCAACGTCCTGACTTTC
CATSKGQDSGANVLTF
>few|TRBV5-1|TRBJ1-1|-
TGCGCCAGCAGCTTGGCAACCGGGTTGAGGACTGAAGCTTTCTTT
CASSLATGLRTEAFF
>-|TRBV25-1|TRBJ1-4|TRBD1
TGTGCCAGCAGTGTCCGGGACAGGGGACTCTCAACTAATGAAAAACTGTTTTTT
CASSVRDRGLSTNEKLFF
>-|TRBV9|TRBJ1-1|-
TGTGCCACCCAGTTGGGGGGGATCAAGGACACTGAAGCTTTCTTT
CATQLGGIKDTEAFF
>-|TRBV4-3|TRBJ2-1|TRBD2
TGCGCCAGCAGCCAAGATGGTAGCGGGTCCCCGGGGAATGAGCAGTTCTTC
CASSQDGSGSPGNEQFF
>-|TRBV5-6|TRBJ1-1|-
TGTGCCAGCAGCTCCATGGGGCTGAGGAACACTGAAGCTTTCTTT
CASSSMGLRNTEAFF
>-|TRBV6-1|TRBJ2-7|TRBD1
TGTGCCAGCAGCACTGGACAGGGAGAAGGCTACGAGCAGTACTTC
CASSTGQGEGYEQYF
>-|TRBV11-2|TRBJ2-1|TRBD2
TGTGCCAGCAGCTTACTAGCGGGGGGCTGGGAGCAGTTCTTC
CASSLLAGGWEQFF
>few|TRBV11-2|TRBJ1-1|-
TGTGCCAGCAGCCCCCGCCGGGTGGCAAAAGCTTTCTTT
CASSPRRVAKAFF
>-|TRBV9|TRBJ1-3|TRBD1
TGTGCCAGCAGCACAGGGGGAGGGCCTGGAAACACCATATATTTT
CASSTGGGPGNTIYF
>once|TRBV7-9|TRBJ2-7|TRBD1
TGTGCCAGCAGCGGGACAGAAACGTACGAGCAGTACTTC
CASSGTETYEQYF
>-|TRBV19|TRBJ2-3|-
TGTGCCAGTAGTACAGGCACAGATACGCAGTATTTT
CASSTGTDTQYF
>-|TRBV4-1|TRBJ2-1|-
TGCGCCAGCAGCCAAGGAGAACTTTACTCCTACAATGAGCAGTTCTTC
CASSQGELYSYNEQFF
>once|TRBV7-6|TRBJ2-2|TRBD2
TGTGCCAGCAGCTTTAGCGGGGGGGCGGACACCGGGGAGCTGTTTTTT
CASSFSGGADTGELFF
>-|TRBV19|TRBJ1-2|TRBD1
TGTGCCAGTACAGGGGGGAACTATGGCTACACCTTC
CASTGGNYGYTF
>-|TRBV5-1|TRBJ2-2|TRBD1
TGCGCCAGCAGCCGCGGGACAGGGAACACCGGGGAGCTGTTTTTT
CASSRGTGNTGELFF
>-|TRBV28|TRBJ2-5|-
TGTGCCAGCAGATCTACAACAGGTCTGAGGGAGACCCAGTACTTC
CASRSTTGLRETQYF
>-|TRBV28|TRBJ1-5|-
TGTGCCAGCAGTTTAAGGGGGGGAAGCAATCAGCCCCAGCATTTT
CASSLRGGSNQPQHF
>few|TRBV6-6|TRBJ2-2|-
TGTGCCAGCAGCCGGGGTTCGAACACCGGGGAGCTGTTTTTT
CASSRGSNTGELFF
>-|TRBV2|TRBJ2-7|TRBD1
TGTGCCAGCAGGACAGGGGCGAGCTACGAGCAGTACTTC
CASRTGASYEQYF
>-|TRBV13|TRBJ1-2|TRBD1
TGTGCCAGCAGCTTCCCGGGACAGGGCCCTTATGGCTACACCTTC
CASSFPGQGPYGYTF
>-|TRBV4-1|TRBJ2-7|-
TGCGCCAGCAGCCAAGTAGGGGCCTACGAGCAGTACTTC
CASSQVGAYEQYF
>-|TRBV18|TRBJ1-1|TRBD1
TGTGCCAGCTCAGCGACCTGGACAGGGGTTAGAATGAACACTGAAGCTTTCTTT
CASSATWTGVRMNTEAFF
>once|TRBV15|TRBJ1-2|TRBD1
TGTGCCACCAGCTTGGACAGGCGGGGCTATGGCTACACCTTC
CATSLDRRGYGYTF
>-|TRBV15|TRBJ1-3|-
TGTGCCACCAGCGAGGGCTCTGGAAACACCATATATTTT
CATSEGSGNTIYF
>-|TRBV11-2|TRBJ2-5|-
TGTGCCAGCAGCTTAGGACAGCTCCAAGAGACCCAGTACTTC
CASSLGQLQETQYF
>-|TRBV10-3|TRBJ1-5|-
TGTGCCATCAGTGATTTTACTAGCCCGGGGGTGCCCCAGCATTTT
CAISDFTSPGVPQHF
>-|TRBV18|TRBJ2-7|-
TGTGCCAGCTCACCTGTTCCGTACGAGCAGTACTTC
CASSPVPYEQYF
>-|TRBV6-1|TRBJ1-2|TRBD1
TGTGCCAGCAGTGTAACACAGGGGGCCGACTATGGCTACACCTTC
CASSVTQGADYGYTF
>-|TRBV4-3|TRBJ2-7|TRBD2
TGCGCCAGCAGCCAAAGTAGCCTAGCGGGAGGGCCCCGCTACGAGCAGTACTTC
CASSQSSLAGGPRYEQYF
>once|TRBV27|TRBJ2-1|-
TGTGCCAGCGGGTCAGCGGGCGGGGATGAGCAGTTCTTC
CASGSAGGDEQFF
>once|TRBV19|TRBJ1-1|TRBD1
TGTGCCAGTAAGTGGACAGGGAACACTGAAGCTTTCTTT
CASKWTGNTEAFF
>-|TRBV10-1|TRBJ1-3|-
TGCGCCAGCAGTGAGGGAGTCTCTGGAAACACCATATATTTT
CASSEGVSGNTIYF
>-|TRBV5-1|TRBJ1-1|TRBD1
TGCGCCAGCAGCTTGGGTCCCCAGGGGGTTGGTGAGACTGAAGCTTTCTTT
CASSLGPQGVGETEAFF
>-|TRBV4-1|TRBJ2-7|-
TGCGCCAGCAGCCAAGAGAAGGTACAGTCCCACGAGCAGTACTTC
CASSQEKVQSHEQYF
>-|TRBV28|TRBJ1-5|-
TGTGCCAGCAGTTTAAGCCTCCAGCCCCAGCATTTT
CASSLSLQPQHF
>-|TRBV7-6|TRBJ2-1|TRBD2
TGTGCCAGCAGCTTAGGACTAGCGGGGGGGCCGCGCAATGAGCAGTTCTTC
CASSLGLAGGPRNEQFF
>-|TRBV7-9|TRBJ1-1|-
TGTGCCACCACGGGGGTGGGGAACACTGAAGCTTTCTTT
CATTGVGNTEAFF
>few|TRBV5-6|TRBJ2-7|-
TGTGCCAGCAGCCCCCCGGGTGGATCCTACGAGCAGTACTTC
CASSPPGGSYEQYF